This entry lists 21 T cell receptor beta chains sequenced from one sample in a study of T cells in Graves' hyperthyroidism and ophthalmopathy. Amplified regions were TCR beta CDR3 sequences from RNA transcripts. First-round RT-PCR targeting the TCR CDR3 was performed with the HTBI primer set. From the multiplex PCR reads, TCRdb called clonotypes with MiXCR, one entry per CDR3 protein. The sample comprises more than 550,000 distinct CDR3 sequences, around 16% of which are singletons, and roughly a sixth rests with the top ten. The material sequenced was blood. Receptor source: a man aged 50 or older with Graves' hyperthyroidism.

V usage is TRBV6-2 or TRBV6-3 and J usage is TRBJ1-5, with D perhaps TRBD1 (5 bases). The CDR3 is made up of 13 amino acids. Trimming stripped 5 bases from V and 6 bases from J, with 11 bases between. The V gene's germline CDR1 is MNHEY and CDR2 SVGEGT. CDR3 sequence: CASSVQEGQPQHF. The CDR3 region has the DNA TGTGCCAGCAGTGTACAGGAAGGTCAGCCCCAGCATTTT.

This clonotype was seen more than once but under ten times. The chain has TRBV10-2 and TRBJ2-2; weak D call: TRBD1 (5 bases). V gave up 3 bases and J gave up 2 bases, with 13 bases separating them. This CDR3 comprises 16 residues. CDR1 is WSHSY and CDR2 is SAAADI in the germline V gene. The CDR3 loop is CASSDGRGSNTGELFF. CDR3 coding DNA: TGCGCCAGCAGTGATGGAAGGGGCTCAAACACCGGGGAGCTGTTTTTT.

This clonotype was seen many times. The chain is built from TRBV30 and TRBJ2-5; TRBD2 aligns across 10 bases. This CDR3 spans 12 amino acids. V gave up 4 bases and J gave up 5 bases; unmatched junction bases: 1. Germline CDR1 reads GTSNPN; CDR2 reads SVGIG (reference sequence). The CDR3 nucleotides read TGTGCCTGGACTAGCGGGAGTGAGACCCAGTACTTC. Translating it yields CAWTSGSETQYF.

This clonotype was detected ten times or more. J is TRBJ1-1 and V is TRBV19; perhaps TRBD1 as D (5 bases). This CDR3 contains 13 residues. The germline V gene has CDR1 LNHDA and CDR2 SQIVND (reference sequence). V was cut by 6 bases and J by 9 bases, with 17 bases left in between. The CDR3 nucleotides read TGTGCCAGTAGCGCCGATGGGGCGTATCAAGCTTTCTTT. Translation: CASSADGAYQAFF. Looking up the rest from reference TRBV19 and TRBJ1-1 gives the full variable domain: DGGITQSPKYLFRKEGQNVTLSCEQNLNHDAMYWYRQDPGQGLRLIYYSQIVNDFQKGDIAEGYSVSREKKESFPLTVTSAQKNPTAFYLCASSADGAYQAFFGQGTRLTVV.

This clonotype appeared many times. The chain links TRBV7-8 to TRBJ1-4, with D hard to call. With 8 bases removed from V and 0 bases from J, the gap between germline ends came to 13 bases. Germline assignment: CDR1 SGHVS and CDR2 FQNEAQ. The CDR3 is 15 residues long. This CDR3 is CASGPSGATNEKLFF. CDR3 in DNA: TGTGCCAGCGGGCCCTCGGGCGCAACTAATGAAAAACTGTTTTTT.

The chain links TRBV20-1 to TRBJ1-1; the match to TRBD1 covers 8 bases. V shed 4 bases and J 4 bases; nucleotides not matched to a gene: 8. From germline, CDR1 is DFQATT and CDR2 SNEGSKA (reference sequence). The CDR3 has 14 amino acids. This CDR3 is CSAIISGGGTEAFF. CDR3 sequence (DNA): TGCAGTGCTATAATTTCAGGGGGCGGCACTGAAGCTTTCTTT.

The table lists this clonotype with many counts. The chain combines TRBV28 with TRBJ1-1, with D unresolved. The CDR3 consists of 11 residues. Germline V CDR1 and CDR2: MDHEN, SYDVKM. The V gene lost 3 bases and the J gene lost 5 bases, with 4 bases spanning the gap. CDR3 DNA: TGTGCCAGCAGTTTGTTGACTGAAGCTTTCTTT. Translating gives CASSLLTEAFF.

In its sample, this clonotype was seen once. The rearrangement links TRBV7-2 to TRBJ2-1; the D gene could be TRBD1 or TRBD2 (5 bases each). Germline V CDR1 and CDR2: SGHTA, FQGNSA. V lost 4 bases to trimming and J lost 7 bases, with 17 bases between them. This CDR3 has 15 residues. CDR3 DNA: TGTGCCAGCAGCTCGGCCGGGACCGTGATAAATGAGCAGTTCTTC. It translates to CASSSAGTVINEQFF.

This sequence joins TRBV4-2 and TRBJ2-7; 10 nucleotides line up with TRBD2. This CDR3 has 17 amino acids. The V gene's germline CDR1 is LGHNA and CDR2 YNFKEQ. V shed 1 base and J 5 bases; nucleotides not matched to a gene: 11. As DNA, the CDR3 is TGTGCCAGCAGCCAAGCGGAGCGGGAGGGCCCTCATCACGAGCAGTACTTC. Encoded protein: CASSQAEREGPHHEQYF.

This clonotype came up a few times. The CDR3 DNA is TGTGCCAGCAGTACGCCGGGACAGGCTTTAGCTTTCTTT. Translated, it gives CASSTPGQALAFF. The chain employs TRBV28 and TRBJ1-1; 8 positions agree with TRBD1. Germline trimming cut 5 bases from V and 10 bases from J; bases unmatched to any gene: 9. The CDR3 spans 13 residues. From germline, CDR1 is MDHEN and CDR2 SYDVKM.

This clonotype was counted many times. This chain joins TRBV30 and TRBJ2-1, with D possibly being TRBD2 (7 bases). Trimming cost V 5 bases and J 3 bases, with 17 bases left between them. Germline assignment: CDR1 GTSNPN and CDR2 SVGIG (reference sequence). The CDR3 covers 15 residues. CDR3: CAWEWGGADYNEQFF. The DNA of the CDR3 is TGTGCCTGGGAGTGGGGGGGGGCGGACTACAATGAGCAGTTCTTC. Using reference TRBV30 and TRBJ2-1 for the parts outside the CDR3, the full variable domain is SQTIHQWPATLVQPVGSPLSLECTVEGTSNPNLYWYRQAAGRGLQLLFYSVGIGQISSEVPQNLSASRPQDRQFILSSKKLLLSDSGFYLCAWEWGGADYNEQFFGPGTRLTVL.

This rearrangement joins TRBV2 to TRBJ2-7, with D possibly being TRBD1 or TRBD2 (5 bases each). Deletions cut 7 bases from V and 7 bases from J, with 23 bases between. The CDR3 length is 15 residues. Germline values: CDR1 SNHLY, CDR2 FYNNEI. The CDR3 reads CASTTNEGHRFEQYF. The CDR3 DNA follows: TGTGCCAGCACGACTAACGAAGGACACCGTTTTGAGCAGTACTTC.

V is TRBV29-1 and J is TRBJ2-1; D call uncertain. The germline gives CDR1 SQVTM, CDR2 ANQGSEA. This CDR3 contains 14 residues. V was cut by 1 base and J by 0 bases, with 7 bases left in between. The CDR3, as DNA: TGCAGCGTTGAAGGGAACTCCTCCTACAATGAGCAGTTCTTC. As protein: CSVEGNSSYNEQFF.

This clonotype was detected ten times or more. CDR3 residues: CASSPTGGEETQYF. DNA for the CDR3: TGTGCCAGCAGTCCCACAGGGGGCGAGGAGACCCAGTACTTC. The rearrangement links TRBV28 to TRBJ2-5, with 9 bases fitting TRBD1. Losses at the gene ends were 5 bases for V and 5 bases for J; bases not matched to a gene: 6. This CDR3 has 14 residues. In germline, CDR1 is MDHEN, CDR2 SYDVKM.

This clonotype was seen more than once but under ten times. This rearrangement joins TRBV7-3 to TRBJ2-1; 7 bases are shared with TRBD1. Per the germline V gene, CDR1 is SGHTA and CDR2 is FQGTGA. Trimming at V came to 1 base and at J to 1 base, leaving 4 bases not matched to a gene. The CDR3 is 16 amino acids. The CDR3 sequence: CASSLSGTESYNEQFF. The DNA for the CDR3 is TGTGCCAGCAGCTTAAGTGGGACAGAATCCTACAATGAGCAGTTCTTC.

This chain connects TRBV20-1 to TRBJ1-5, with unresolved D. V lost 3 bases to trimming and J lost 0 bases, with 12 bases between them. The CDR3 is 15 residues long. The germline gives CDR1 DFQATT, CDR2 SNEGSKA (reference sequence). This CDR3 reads CSASLGQYSNQPQHF. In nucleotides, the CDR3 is TGCAGTGCTAGTTTAGGGCAGTATAGCAATCAGCCCCAGCATTTT.

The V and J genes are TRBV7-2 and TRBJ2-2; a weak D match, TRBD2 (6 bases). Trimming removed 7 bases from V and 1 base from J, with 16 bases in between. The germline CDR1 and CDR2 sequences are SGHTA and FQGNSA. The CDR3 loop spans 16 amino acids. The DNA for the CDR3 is TGTGCCAGCATCTCCTCGACGGGGGTGAACACCGGGGAGCTGTTTTTT. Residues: CASISSTGVNTGELFF.

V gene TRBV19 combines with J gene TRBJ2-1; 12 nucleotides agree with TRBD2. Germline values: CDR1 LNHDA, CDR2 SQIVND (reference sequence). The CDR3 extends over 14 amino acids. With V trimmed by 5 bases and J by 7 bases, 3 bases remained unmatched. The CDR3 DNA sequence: TGTGCCAGTAGTGGACTAGCGGGAATGAATGAGCAGTTCTTC. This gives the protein CASSGLAGMNEQFF.

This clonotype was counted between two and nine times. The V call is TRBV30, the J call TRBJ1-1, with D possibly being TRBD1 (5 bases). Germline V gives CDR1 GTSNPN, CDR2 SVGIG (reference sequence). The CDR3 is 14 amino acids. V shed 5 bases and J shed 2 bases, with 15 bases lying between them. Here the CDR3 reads CAWGRGTVNTEAFF. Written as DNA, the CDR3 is TGTGCCTGGGGGCGGGGGACGGTCAACACTGAAGCTTTCTTT.

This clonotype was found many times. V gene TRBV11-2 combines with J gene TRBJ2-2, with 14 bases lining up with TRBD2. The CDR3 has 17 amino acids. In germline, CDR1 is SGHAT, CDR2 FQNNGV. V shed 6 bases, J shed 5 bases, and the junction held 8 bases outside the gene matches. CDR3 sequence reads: CASRRPGLAGDTGELFF. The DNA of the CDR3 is TGTGCCAGCAGAAGACCGGGACTAGCGGGAGATACCGGGGAGCTGTTTTTT.

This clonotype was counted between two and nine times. CDR3 nucleotides: TGTGCCAGTAGTATAGGTGTTGTGACTGAAGCTTTCTTT. Translating gives CASSIGVVTEAFF. This chain connects TRBV19 to TRBJ1-1; D is uncertain. Trimming removed 1 base from V and 5 bases from J, with 8 bases in between. The CDR3 loop spans 13 amino acids. Germline V gives CDR1 LNHDA, CDR2 SQIVND (reference sequence).